This T cell receptor (beta chain) was retrieved from a study of blood T cells in healthy people across ages. Study-level results: Observed TCR beta diversity per million T cells went down as age went up. This fall followed a roughly linear course with age.

Primed by a sample-barcoded 5' primer and a J-beta primer mix, a second PCR proceeded for about 6 to 11 cycles. Tags on each cDNA molecule came from a template-switch adaptor with 12 random nucleotides. TCRdb called the 5' RACE reads again in MiXCR, with one record for every CDR3 protein. Here the sample spans approximately 800,000 distinct CDR3 sequences, 45% to 70% being singletons. With respect to this clonotype: Its antigen is unknown.

This CDR3 contains 15 residues. V was trimmed by 4 bases and J by 4 bases, leaving 16 bases between them. Germline-derived CDR1 and CDR2 are SGHDN and FVKESK. The chain uses TRBV14 and TRBJ1-2; D unclear. The specimen sequenced was blood. This clonotype was sampled from a man aged 40-49 years in good health. As DNA, the CDR3 is TGTGCCAGCAGCCCCGGAATAAGGAAACCCTATGGCTACACCTTC. Amino acids: CASSPGIRKPYGYTF.